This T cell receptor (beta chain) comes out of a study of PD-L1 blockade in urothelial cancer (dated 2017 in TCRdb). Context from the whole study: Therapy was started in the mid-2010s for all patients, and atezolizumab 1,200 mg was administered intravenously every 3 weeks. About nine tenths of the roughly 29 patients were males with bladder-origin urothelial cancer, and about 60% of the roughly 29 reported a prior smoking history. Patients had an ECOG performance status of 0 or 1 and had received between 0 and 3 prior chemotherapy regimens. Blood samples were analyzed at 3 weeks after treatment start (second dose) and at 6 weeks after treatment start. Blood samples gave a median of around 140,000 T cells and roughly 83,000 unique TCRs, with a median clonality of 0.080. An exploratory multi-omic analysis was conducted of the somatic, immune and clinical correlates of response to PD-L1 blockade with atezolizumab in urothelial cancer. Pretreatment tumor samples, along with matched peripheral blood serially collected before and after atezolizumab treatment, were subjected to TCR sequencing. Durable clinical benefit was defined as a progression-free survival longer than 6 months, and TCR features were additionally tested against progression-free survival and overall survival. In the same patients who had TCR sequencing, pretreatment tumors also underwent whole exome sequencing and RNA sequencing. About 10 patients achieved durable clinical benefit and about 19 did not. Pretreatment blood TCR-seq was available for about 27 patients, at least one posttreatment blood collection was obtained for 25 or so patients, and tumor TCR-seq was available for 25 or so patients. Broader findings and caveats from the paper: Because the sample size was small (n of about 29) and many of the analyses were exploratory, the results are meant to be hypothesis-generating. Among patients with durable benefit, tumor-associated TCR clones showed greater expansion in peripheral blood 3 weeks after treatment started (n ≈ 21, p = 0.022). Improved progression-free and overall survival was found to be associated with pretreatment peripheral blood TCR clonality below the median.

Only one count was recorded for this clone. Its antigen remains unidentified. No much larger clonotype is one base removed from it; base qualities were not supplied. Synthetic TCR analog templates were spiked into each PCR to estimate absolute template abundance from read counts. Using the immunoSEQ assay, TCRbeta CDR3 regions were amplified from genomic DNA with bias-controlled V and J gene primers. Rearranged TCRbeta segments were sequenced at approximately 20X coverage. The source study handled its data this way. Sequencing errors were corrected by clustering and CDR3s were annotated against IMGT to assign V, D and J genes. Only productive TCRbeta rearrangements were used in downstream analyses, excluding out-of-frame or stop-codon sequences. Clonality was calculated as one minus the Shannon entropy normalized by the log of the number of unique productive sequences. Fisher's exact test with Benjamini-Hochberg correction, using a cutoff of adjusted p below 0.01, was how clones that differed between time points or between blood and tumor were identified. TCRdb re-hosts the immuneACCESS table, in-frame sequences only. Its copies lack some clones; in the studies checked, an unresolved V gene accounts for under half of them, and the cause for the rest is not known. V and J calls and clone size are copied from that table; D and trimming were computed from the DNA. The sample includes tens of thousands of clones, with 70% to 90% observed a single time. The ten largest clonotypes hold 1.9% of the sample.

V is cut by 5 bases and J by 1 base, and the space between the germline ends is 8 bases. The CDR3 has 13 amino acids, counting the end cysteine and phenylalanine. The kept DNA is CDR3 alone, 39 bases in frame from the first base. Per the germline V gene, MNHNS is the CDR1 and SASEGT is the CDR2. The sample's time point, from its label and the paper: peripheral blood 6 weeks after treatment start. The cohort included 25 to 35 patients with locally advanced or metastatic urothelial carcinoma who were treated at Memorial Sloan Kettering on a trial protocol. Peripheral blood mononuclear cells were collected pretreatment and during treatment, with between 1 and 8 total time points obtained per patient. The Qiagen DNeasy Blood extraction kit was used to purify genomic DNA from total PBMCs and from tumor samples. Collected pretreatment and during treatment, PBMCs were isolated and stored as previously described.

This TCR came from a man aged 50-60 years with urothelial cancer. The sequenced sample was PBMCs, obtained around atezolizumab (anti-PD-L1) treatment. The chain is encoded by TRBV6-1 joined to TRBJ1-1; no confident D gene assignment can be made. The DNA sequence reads TGTGCCAGCAGTAGTGACTGGAACACTGAAGCTTTCTTT. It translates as CASSSDWNTEAFF.